Presented here are 17 T cell receptor beta chains from one specimen sequenced in a study of blood T cell repertoires in COVID-19. TCRdb keeps only in-frame clones here, not all; method: immunoSEQ multiplex PCR. The data contain around 380,000 clones, 80% to 90% of them singletons. Specimen: PBMCs or T cells enriched from blood (not recorded which). These receptors were obtained from a man aged 25-45 years who had recovered from COVID-19.

The J gene is TRBJ1-1, the V gene TRBV9, with a tentative D call TRBD1 (5 bases). Per the germline V gene, CDR1 is SGDLS and CDR2 is YYNGEE. This CDR3 region has 15 residues. Trimming removed 4 bases at V and 3 bases at J, with 16 bases between. CDR3 sequence: CASSSPVGVDTEAFF. CDR3 DNA sequence: TGTGCCAGCAGCTCCCCAGTAGGGGTGGACACTGAAGCTTTCTTT.

The chain links TRBV29-1 to TRBJ1-1; 9 nucleotides align to TRBD1. The V and J ends lost 6 bases and 6 bases, in that order; junction bases with no gene match: 5. The CDR3 has 12 amino acids. CDR1 is SQVTM, CDR2 ANQGSEA, per germline. Written as DNA, the CDR3 is TGCAGCGTACCGGACAGGGGCCCTGAAGCTTTCTTT. Translating gives CSVPDRGPEAFF.

The chain couples TRBV7-9 to TRBJ1-1; possible D gene TRBD1, 6 bases. Deletions cut 6 bases from V and 1 base from J, with 18 bases between. Germline values: CDR1 SEHNR, CDR2 FQNEAQ (reference sequence). This CDR3 region has 16 residues. CDR3 DNA sequence: TGTGCCAGCAGTCAGTCGGGGGGGCTACGGAACACTGAAGCTTTCTTT. This translates into CASSQSGGLRNTEAFF.

The rearrangement links TRBV6-5 to TRBJ2-3, with 10 bases matching TRBD1. Germline values: CDR1 MNHEY, CDR2 SVGAGI. J gave up 3 bases and V 6 bases, and 6 bases lay outside the gene matches. CDR3 length: 15 amino acids. CDR3 protein: CASSIRTGGTDTQYF. The DNA for the CDR3 is TGTGCCAGCAGCATCAGGACAGGGGGAACAGATACGCAGTATTTT.

The V gene is TRBV5-4, the J gene TRBJ1-1; D remains ambiguous. Germline loops: CDR1 SGHNT, CDR2 YYREEE (reference sequence). CDR3 length: 15 residues. The V end lost 0 bases, the J end lost 1 base, and 10 bases lay between the germline ends. CDR3 loop: CASSLAPTGNTEAFF. CDR3 nucleotide sequence: TGTGCCAGCAGCTTGGCCCCGACGGGGAACACTGAAGCTTTCTTT.

The CDR3 DNA sequence: TGTGCCAGCAGCTCAATCCTCTACCAATCGAACACTGAAGCTTTCTTT. It specifies CASSSILYQSNTEAFF. The chain recombines TRBV11-2 with TRBJ1-1; D not resolved. The ends were cut back, 4 bases at V and 1 base at J, with 16 bases in the middle. Germline V gives CDR1 SGHAT, CDR2 FQNNGV. This CDR3 has 16 residues.

This rearrangement joins TRBV6-2 or TRBV6-3 to TRBJ2-2; D possibly corresponds to TRBD1 (6 bases). CDR1 and CDR2 from the germline V gene are MNHEY and SVGEGT. V dropped 5 bases and J dropped 5 bases, with 9 bases sitting between them. There are 13 residues in the CDR3. The CDR3 bases are TGTGCCAGCAGTCCCCAGGGGACCGGGGAGCTGTTTTTT. Its translation: CASSPQGTGELFF.

The chain links TRBV19 to TRBJ2-7; a possible D gene is TRBD1 (6 bases). Trimming removed 5 bases at V and 1 base at J, with 9 bases between. The V gene's germline CDR1 is LNHDA and CDR2 SQIVND (reference sequence). The CDR3 totals 13 residues. For the CDR3, the DNA is TGTGCCAGTAGTGAACAGGGTTCCTACGAGCAGTACTTC. Translating it yields CASSEQGSYEQYF.

V gene TRBV5-5 combines with J gene TRBJ2-5, with D possibly matching TRBD1 (5 bases). V gave up 2 bases and J gave up 7 bases, with 9 bases separating them. The CDR3 is made up of 12 amino acids. From germline, CDR1 is SGHKS and CDR2 YYEKEE (reference sequence). CDR3 sequence (DNA): TGTGCCAGCAGCTTTGAAGGGGCGACCCAGTACTTC. It is translated as CASSFEGATQYF.

The gene calls are TRBV19 and TRBJ1-3, with 7 bases matching TRBD1. J lost 0 bases, V lost 6 bases, and 5 bases had no gene match. The CDR3 loop spans 15 amino acids. The germline CDR1 and CDR2 sequences are LNHDA and SQIVND (reference sequence). The CDR3 DNA reads as TGTGCCAGTAGCCGGGACAGTTACTCTGGAAACACCATATATTTT. It yields the protein CASSRDSYSGNTIYF.

CDR3 sequence (DNA): TGTGCCAGCACCCCGTTGGCGCAGGCCTATGGCTACACCTTC. This translates into CASTPLAQAYGYTF. The chain has TRBV6-5 and TRBJ1-2; D is unclear. V lost 7 bases, J lost 4 bases, and 16 bases lay in between. Germline CDR1 MNHEY, CDR2 SVGAGI. The CDR3 sequence is 14 residues long.

V is TRBV2 and J is TRBJ2-5; 11 bases align to TRBD1. Trimming cost V 1 base and J 5 bases; bases outside gene matches: 6. CDR1 and CDR2 (germline): SNHLY, FYNNEI. The CDR3 covers 16 residues. The CDR3 DNA sequence: TGTGCCAGCAGTGAAGGGACAGGGGGCGGAATCGAGACCCAGTACTTC. Its translation: CASSEGTGGGIETQYF.

The gene calls are TRBV19 and TRBJ1-2; tentatively, D is TRBD1 (5 bases). Trimming pared 7 bases from V and 8 bases from J, leaving 23 bases between. This CDR3 contains 15 residues. Germline CDR1 reads LNHDA; CDR2 reads SQIVND (reference sequence). CDR3 loop: CASTPPAEGRGGYTF. The CDR3, as DNA: TGTGCCAGTACCCCTCCGGCGGAGGGGCGCGGCGGCTACACCTTC.

This clone was seen a few times. CDR3 nucleotides: TGTGCCAGCAGCCCGCCCGGGAGAAACTCTAACTATGGCTACACCTTC. This sequence encodes CASSPPGRNSNYGYTF. The V call is TRBV3-1 (or the pseudogene TRBV3-2), the J call TRBJ1-2; D is unclear. This CDR3 region has 16 residues. Trimming removed 4 bases at V and 0 bases at J, with 15 bases between. Per germline, CDR1 LGHDT and CDR2 YNNKEL (reference sequence).

This clone was observed a handful of times. The chain links TRBV2 to TRBJ1-1, with D hard to call. The germline gives CDR1 SNHLY, CDR2 FYNNEI. Between the trimmed V and J ends, which lost 8 bases and 4 bases, there was a span of 8 bases. The CDR3 consists of 11 residues. The chain's CDR3 is CASLEGTEAFF. DNA of the CDR3: TGTGCCAGCCTAGAGGGCACTGAAGCTTTCTTT.

The chain recombines TRBV28 with TRBJ2-3; 9 positions match TRBD1. V dropped 8 bases and J dropped 5; count of bases not matched to a gene: 8. The CDR3 extends over 14 amino acids. The germline V gene has CDR1 MDHEN and CDR2 SYDVKM. The CDR3 region has the DNA TGTGCCAGCGCATGGACAGGGGTGAAAGATACGCAGTATTTT. Protein sequence: CASAWTGVKDTQYF.

This clone appeared a few times. The rearrangement joins TRBV11-2 to TRBJ1-6; the D is unclear. The germline V gene has CDR1 SGHAT and CDR2 FQNNGV. This CDR3 comprises 14 residues. The V gene lost 3 bases and the J gene lost 8 bases, with 11 bases spanning the gap. Here the CDR3 DNA reads TGTGCCAGCAGCTTCAAGACTCGGGATTCACCCCTCCACTTT. Amino acid sequence: CASSFKTRDSPLHF.